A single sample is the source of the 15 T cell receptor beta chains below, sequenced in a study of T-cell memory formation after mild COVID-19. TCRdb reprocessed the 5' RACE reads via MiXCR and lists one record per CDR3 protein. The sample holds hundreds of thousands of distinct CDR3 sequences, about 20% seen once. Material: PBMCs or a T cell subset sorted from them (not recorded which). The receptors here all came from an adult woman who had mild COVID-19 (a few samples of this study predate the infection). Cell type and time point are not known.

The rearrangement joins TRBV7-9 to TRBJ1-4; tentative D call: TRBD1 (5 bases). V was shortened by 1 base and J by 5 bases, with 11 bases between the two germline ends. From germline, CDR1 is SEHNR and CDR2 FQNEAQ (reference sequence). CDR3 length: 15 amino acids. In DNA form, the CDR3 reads TGTGCCAGCAGCTTAGGAGACAGCCCGAATGAAAAACTGTTTTTT. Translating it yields CASSLGDSPNEKLFF. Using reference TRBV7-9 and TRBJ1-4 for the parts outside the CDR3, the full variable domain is DTGVSQNPRHKITKRGQNVTFRCDPISEHNRLYWYRQTLGQGPEFLTYFQNEAQLEKSRLLSDRFSAERPKGSFSTLEIQRTEQGDSAMYLCASSLGDSPNEKLFFGSGTQLSVL.

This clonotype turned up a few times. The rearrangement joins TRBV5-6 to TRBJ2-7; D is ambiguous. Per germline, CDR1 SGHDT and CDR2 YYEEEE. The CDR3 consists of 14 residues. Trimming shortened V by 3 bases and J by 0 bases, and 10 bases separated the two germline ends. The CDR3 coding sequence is TGTGCCAGCAGCTCGCTCCTATACTCCTACGAGCAGTACTTC. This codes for CASSSLLYSYEQYF.

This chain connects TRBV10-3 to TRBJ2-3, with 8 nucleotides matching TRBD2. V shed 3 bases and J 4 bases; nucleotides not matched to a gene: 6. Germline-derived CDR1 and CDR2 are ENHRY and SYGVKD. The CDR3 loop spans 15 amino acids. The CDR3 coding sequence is TGTGCCATCAGTGATTGGAGCGGGGGTCCAGATACGCAGTATTTT. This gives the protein CAISDWSGGPDTQYF.

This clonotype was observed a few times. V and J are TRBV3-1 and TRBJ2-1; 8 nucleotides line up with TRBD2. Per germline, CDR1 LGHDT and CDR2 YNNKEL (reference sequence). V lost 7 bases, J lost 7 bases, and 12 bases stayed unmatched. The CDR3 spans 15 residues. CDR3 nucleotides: TGTGCCAGCAAATTTATCGGGGGGGGCCGGAATGAGCAGTTCTTC. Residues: CASKFIGGGRNEQFF.

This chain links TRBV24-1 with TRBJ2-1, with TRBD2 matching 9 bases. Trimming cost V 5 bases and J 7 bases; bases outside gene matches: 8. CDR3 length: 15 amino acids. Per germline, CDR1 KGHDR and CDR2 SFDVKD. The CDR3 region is CATSVAGGIRNEQFF. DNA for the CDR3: TGTGCCACCAGTGTCGCGGGAGGGATCCGTAATGAGCAGTTCTTC.

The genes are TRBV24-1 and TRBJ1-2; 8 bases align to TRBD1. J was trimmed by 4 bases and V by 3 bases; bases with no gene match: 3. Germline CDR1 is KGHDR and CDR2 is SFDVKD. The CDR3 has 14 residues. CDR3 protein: CATSDGGQAYGYTF. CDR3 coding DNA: TGTGCCACCAGTGATGGGGGACAGGCCTATGGCTACACCTTC.

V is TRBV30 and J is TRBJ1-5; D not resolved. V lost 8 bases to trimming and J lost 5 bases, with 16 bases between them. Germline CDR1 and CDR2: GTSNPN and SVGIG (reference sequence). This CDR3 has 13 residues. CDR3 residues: CAGERKSDQPQHF. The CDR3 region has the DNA TGTGCCGGAGAGCGAAAATCGGATCAGCCCCAGCATTTT.

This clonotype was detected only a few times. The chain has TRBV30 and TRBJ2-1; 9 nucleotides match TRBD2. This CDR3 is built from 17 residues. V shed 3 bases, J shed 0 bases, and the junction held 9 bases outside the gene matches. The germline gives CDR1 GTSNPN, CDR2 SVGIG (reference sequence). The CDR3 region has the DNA TGTGCCTGGAGCGCTAGCGGGGCATATCGCTCCTACAATGAGCAGTTCTTC. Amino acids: CAWSASGAYRSYNEQFF.

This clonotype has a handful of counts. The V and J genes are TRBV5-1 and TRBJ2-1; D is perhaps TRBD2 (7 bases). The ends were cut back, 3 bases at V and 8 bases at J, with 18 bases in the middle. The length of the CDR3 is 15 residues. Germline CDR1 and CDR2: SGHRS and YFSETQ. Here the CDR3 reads CASSSKGGTLHEQFF. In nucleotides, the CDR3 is TGCGCCAGCAGCTCGAAGGGGGGGACTTTGCATGAGCAGTTCTTC.

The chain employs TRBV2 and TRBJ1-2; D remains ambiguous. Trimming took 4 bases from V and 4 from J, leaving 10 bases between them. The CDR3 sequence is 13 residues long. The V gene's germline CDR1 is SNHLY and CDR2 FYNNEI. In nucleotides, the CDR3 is TGTGCCAGCAGTGTTGATCCTGGCTATGGCTACACCTTC. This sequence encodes CASSVDPGYGYTF.

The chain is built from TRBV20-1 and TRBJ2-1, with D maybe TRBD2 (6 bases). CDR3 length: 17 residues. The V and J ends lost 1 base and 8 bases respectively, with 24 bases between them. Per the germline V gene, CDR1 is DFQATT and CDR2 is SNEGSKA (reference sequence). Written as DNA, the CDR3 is TGCAGTGCTAGAGGAGCTGGGCGGGATCGCTTCGTCGATGAGCAGTTCTTC. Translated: CSARGAGRDRFVDEQFF.

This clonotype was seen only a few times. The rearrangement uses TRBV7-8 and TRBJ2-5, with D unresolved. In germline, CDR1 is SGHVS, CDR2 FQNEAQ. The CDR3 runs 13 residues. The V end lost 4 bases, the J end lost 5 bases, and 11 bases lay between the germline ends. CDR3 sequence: CASSSTKGETQYF. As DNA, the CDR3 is TGTGCCAGCAGCTCGACGAAAGGGGAGACCCAGTACTTC.

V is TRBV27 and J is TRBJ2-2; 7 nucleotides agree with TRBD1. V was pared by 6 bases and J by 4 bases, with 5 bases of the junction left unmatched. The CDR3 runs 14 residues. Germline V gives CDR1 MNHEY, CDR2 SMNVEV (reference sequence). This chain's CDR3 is CASRDRAVTGELFF. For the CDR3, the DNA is TGTGCCAGCAGAGACAGGGCGGTCACCGGGGAGCTGTTTTTT.

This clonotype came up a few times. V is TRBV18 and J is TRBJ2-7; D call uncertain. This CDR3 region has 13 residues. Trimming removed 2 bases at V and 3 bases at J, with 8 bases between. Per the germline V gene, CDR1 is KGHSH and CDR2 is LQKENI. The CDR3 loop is CASSPTTFYEQYF. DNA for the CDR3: TGTGCCAGCTCACCAACGACTTTCTACGAGCAGTACTTC.

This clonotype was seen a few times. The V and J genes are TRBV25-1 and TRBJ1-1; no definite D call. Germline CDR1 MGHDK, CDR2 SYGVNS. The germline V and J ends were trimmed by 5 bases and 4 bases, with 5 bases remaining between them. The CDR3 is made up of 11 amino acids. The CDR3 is CASSTSTEAFF. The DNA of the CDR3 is TGTGCCAGCAGTACCTCCACTGAAGCTTTCTTT. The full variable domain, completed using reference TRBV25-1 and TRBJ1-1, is EADIYQTPRYLVIGTGKKITLECSQTMGHDKMYWYQQDPGMELHLIHYSYGVNSTEKGDLSSESTVSRIRTEHFPLTLESARPSHTSQYLCASSTSTEAFFGQGTRLTVV.